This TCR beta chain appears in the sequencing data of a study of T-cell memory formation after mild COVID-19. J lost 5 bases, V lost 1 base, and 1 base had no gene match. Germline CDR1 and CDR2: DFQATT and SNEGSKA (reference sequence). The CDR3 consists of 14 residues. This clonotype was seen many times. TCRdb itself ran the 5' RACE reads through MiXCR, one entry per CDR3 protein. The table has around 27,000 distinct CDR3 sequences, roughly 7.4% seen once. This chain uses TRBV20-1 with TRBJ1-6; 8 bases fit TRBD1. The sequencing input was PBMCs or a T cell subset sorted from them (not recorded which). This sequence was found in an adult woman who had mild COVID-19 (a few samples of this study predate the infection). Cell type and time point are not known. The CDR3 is CSARVTGDNSPLHF. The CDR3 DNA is TGCAGTGCTAGAGTGACAGGGGATAATTCACCCCTCCACTTT.